Presented here are 15 T cell receptor beta chains from one specimen sequenced in a study of T cells expressing NK-cell markers. TCRdb re-called the 5' RACE reads and gives one entry per CDR3 protein, without DNA. Here the sample table reports 200,000 to 300,000 distinct CDR3 sequences. Sequencing input: blood T cells: a sorted CD56 or NKG2C T cell subset, CD4+ or CD8+ T cells, or bulk PBMC T cells (not recorded which). The source is a man aged 18 to 29 in good health.

The chain combines TRBV29-1 with TRBJ2-7; TCRdb reports TRBD2, a call that lacks DNA to check it against. The CDR3 loop spans 14 amino acids. In germline, CDR1 is SQVTM, CDR2 ANQGSEA. CDR3 loop: CSVTPRAGDYEQYF.

The chain links TRBV21-1 to TRBJ2-7. TRBV21-1 is shown as a pseudogene. The CDR3 totals 13 residues. The chain's CDR3 is CASSKAVGFEQYF.

This rearrangement joins TRBV10-3 to TRBJ2-1; TCRdb returns TRBD2, unconfirmable since there is no DNA. This CDR3 has 18 residues. CDR1 is ENHRY, CDR2 SYGVKD, per germline. The CDR3 reads CATGDPGTPRSSYNEQFF.

The V call is TRBV29-1, the J call TRBJ2-1; TCRdb indicates TRBD2, and absent DNA this call remains unverified. Looked up from germline, CDR1 is SQVTM and CDR2 is ANQGSEA. The CDR3 is 17 amino acids. CDR3 protein: CSVEDRASGGTYNEQFF.

The genes are TRBV27 and TRBJ2-2. The CDR3 is 15 amino acids. CDR1 MNHEY and CDR2 SMNVEV come from the germline V gene (reference sequence). CDR3 in amino acids: CASSTKQSNTGELFF.

This chain connects TRBV11-2 to TRBJ2-6; checking the TCRdb D call of TRBD1 is not possible without DNA. The germline gives CDR1 SGHAT, CDR2 FQNNGV. The CDR3 loop spans 16 amino acids. CDR3 in amino acids: CASSSYSGAGANVLTF.

V is TRBV20-1 and J is TRBJ2-4; without DNA, the TCRdb call of TRBD2 cannot be checked. Per germline, CDR1 DFQATT and CDR2 SNEGSKA (reference sequence). This CDR3 is 12 amino acids long. Here the CDR3 reads CSAARGGNIQYF.

CDR3 residues: CASSSNTAGGREQYF. The V and J genes are TRBV9 and TRBJ2-7; the D call of TRBD2 rests on TCRdb alone, since no DNA is present to check it. This CDR3 spans 15 amino acids. In germline, CDR1 is SGDLS, CDR2 YYNGEE.

The rearrangement uses TRBV6-5 and TRBJ2-1; TCRdb lists TRBD2, though no DNA is available to test this call. CDR3 size: 19 residues. Germline CDR1 and CDR2: MNHEY and SVGAGI. CDR3 loop: CASSYSISATSGNTNEQFF.

The chain has TRBV6-1 and TRBJ2-5; the D gene TCRdb calls, TRBD1, cannot be checked with no DNA. The CDR3 runs 16 residues. Per germline, CDR1 MNHNS and CDR2 SASEGT. CDR3 loop: CASKNSFTHGAETQYF.

The chain joins TRBV5-4 to TRBJ2-6; TCRdb picks TRBD1, but there is no DNA to check that call. CDR3 length: 19 amino acids. The germline gives CDR1 SGHNT, CDR2 YYREEE (reference sequence). This CDR3 reads CASSLLRTGQTSGANVLTF.

This sequence joins TRBV20-1 and TRBJ2-3; TCRdb names TRBD1, which stays unverified in the absence of DNA. CDR3 size: 12 residues. Germline-derived CDR1 and CDR2 are DFQATT and SNEGSKA (reference sequence). This CDR3 reads CSARAGGGGQYF.

The gene calls are TRBV29-1 and TRBJ2-3; the D call of TRBD2 rests on TCRdb alone, since no DNA is present to check it. In germline, CDR1 is SQVTM, CDR2 ANQGSEA. The CDR3 runs 13 residues. This chain's CDR3 is CSVGGRLGDTQYF.

The CDR3 loop reads CASSYGAGERANQPQHF. This chain uses TRBV6-2 or TRBV6-3 with TRBJ1-5; TCRdb indicates TRBD1, and absent DNA this call remains unverified. The CDR3 length is 17 residues. CDR1 and CDR2 (germline): MNHEY, SVGEGT.

The gene calls are TRBV25-1 and TRBJ1-1; no DNA is available, so the TRBD1 call from TCRdb remains unchecked. The CDR3 spans 14 residues. CDR1 is MGHDK, CDR2 SYGVNS, per germline. This CDR3 reads CAPRAVAVNTEAFF.